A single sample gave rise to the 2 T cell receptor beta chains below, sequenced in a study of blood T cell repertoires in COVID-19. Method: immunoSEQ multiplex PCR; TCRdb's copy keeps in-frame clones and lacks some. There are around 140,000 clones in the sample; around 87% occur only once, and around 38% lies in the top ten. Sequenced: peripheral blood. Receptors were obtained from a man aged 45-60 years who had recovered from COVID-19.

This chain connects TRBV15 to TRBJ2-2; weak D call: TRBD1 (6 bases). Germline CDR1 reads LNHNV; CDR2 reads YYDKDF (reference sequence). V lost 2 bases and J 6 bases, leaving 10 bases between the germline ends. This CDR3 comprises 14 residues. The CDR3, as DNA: TGTGCCACCAGCAGACGACAGGTCCCCGGGGAGCTGTTTTTT. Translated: CATSRRQVPGELFF.

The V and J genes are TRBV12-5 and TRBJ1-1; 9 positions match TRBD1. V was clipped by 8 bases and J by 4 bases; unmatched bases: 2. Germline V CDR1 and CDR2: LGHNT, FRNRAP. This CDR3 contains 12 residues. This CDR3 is CASRQGGTEAFF. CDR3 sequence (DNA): TGTGCTAGTCGACAGGGGGGCACTGAAGCTTTCTTT.